One T cell receptor (beta chain) is described in this entry. Its specificity is not known. At one end, the junction sequence differs from germline, possibly due to a read error. TCRdb used MiXCR to reprocess the reads, holding one entry per CDR3 protein. The table has about 530,000 distinct CDR3 sequences, roughly 29% seen once. This sample was taken from a study of T cell repertoires in cytomegalovirus infection. As for the study in general: CMV infection plus the matching HLA type was flagged by public TCR beta signatures.

The CDR3 contains 12 residues. Germline values: CDR1 SGHRS, CDR2 YFSETQ. Overall study results and limits: Totalled public TCR beta family frequency picked out people who carried CMV plus the relevant HLA. CMV-specific TCR beta clonotypes restricted by HLA-C dominated the ex vivo response.

This TCR was sampled from a human donor in good health (CMV status not recorded). Some clones in this sample may be carry-over from other donors' samples. Sequenced sample: PBMCs. J is TRBJ2-1 and V is TRBV5-1, with D possibly being TRBD1 (6 bases). CDR3 region: CASTQQGPKQVF. CDR3 bases: TGCGCCAGCACCCAACAGGGCCCGAAACAGGTCTTC. Looking up the rest from reference TRBV5-1 and TRBJ2-1 gives the full variable domain: KAGVTQTPRYLIKTRGQQVTLSCSPISGHRSVSWYQQTPGQGLQFLFEYFSETQRNKGNFPGRFSGRQFSNSRSEMNVSTLELGDSALYLCASTQQGPKQVFGPGTRLTVL.